This TCR beta chain originates from a study of cytomegalovirus exposure and HLA in healthy donors (dated by TCRdb to the late 2010s). Regarding the complete study: In an earlier analysis of some 610 of the donors, 276 Gb of sequence data and 117 million unique TCR beta sequences from about 190 million T cells were reported. Approximately 330 gigabases of sequencing data and tens of millions of unique TCR sequences made up an early release that covered roughly 670 HLA-typed donors. Among the approximately 400 genotyped donors, 75% to 90% belonged to the genetic ancestry cluster associated with self-reported Caucasian donors. The study aimed to test whether cataloging public T cell receptors could reveal signatures of past pathogen exposure. Using immunosequencing, the study profiled T cell repertoires from fewer than 700 subjects and related those repertoires to cytomegalovirus serostatus. In addition to the first cohort of 666 subjects, a separate validation cohort of 100 to 150 different subjects was used. The study combined high-throughput TCR immunosequencing, statistical association of individual TCRs with disease status, and machine learning to predict cytomegalovirus infection status. A later analysis re-examined previously published TCR beta repertoires from hundreds of donors and added high-resolution HLA genotyping to investigate patterns of TCR occurrence. Rather than drawing on any new phenotypic data, the later analysis identified candidate immune exposures from TCR beta sequences and the way those sequences occurred across donors. An earlier analysis of roughly 580 of the donors used high-throughput TCR beta sequencing to judge whether each TCR beta V gene segment behaved as functional or pseudogenic. Donor age, sex, ethnicity and CMV serostatus were compiled alongside the repertoire data. A later genetic analysis used genome-wide SNP genotypes for about three fifths of the roughly 700 donors, treating that subset as a discovery cohort. Every repertoire in the discovery cohort had been generated on one and the same sequencing platform. Class I and class II HLA loci were covered by the typing at four-digit resolution. Typing coverage varied by locus: roughly 629-640 donors for A, B, C, DRB1 and DQB1; 522 for DQA1; around 610 for DPA1; more than 450 for DPB1. Five DR-DQ haplotypes were handled as single units for association and clustering because linkage in the cohort was strong. Across under 500 genotyped donors of the cohort, an average of roughly 250,000 unique TCR beta nucleotide sequences per donor were sequenced, and roughly 17% of those sequences were non-productive. Broad study findings and their caveats: Most TCR sequences were observed very rarely across donors, whereas some public TCRs were present in many individuals. According to a later analysis, TCR association rates differed among HLA loci, with DRB1 alleles showing the most associated TCRs and HLA-C alleles showing the fewest. In a later analysis, some 17,000 TCR beta sequences were associated with specific HLA alleles at a false discovery rate of 0.05. In a later analysis, HLA-associated TCR beta chains showed more clonal expansion and lower generation probabilities than non-associated chains that were equally common. The study listed approximately 150 TCR beta chains as associated with cytomegalovirus. Some IMGT-functional V segments, including TRBV6-2 and TRBV6-3, could not be told apart with the 87-base-pair reads, so those segments were excluded. Several of the top co-occurrence clusters appeared to be linked to parvovirus B19, influenza, CMV and Epstein-Barr virus, according to a later analysis. In vitro tests confirmed that a few of the cytomegalovirus-associated TCR beta chains recognize cytomegalovirus antigens. A further reported finding was that TCR beta sequences accurately predicted the HLA-A and HLA-B alleles for most subjects in the first cohort. An association between a missense DCLRE1C variant and V-gene and J-gene trimming of TCR beta chains was found in a later genetic analysis and replicated in an independent cohort. In an earlier analysis of about 600 of the donors, most TCR beta V segments appeared in productive rearrangements about 87% or about 30% of the time, broadly matching IMGT annotations. Roughly uniform sequencing depth across donors was assumed in presence/absence analyses, although this assumption may not hold. In this cohort, only TCR beta chains were sequenced, and detectable features were limited by the absence of alpha or paired-chain data. Strong co-occurrence of HLA alleles, especially DR and DQ, made assigning TCR associations to individual alleles difficult. In both the original and validation cohorts, the classifier was reported to diagnose cytomegalovirus status with high specificity and sensitivity. A later analysis found that most CMV-associated TCR beta chains appeared HLA-restricted, with HLA associations seemingly driven largely by CMV exposure. Compared with the approximately 670-donor mean, donors in an Asian-associated ancestry cluster had fewer N-insertions in productive TCRs, according to a later genetic analysis. Because counts were too low, about 17 rarely observed V segments, including chromosome 9 orphons, were excluded from the earlier analysis of 587 of the donors. The only immune exposure information available for the cohort was CMV serostatus. The sequencing pipeline was judged likely to have produced a cluster of highly shared sequence variants as a technical artifact. Because HLA typing was unavailable for some donors at each locus, only the typed subset was used in association tests. According to the authors, the approach could potentially be generalized to other disease states and immunological phenotypes. Correlated functional status among segregating V segments might reflect linkage disequilibrium, but an unknown experimental factor could not be ruled out.

A note on this clone: Its antigen is currently not known. The input lacks base qualities; no much larger clone sits a single base away.

The method was the immunoSEQ multiplex PCR assay. The multiplex PCR relied on a mix of 60 forward primers for TCR Vbeta segments and 13 reverse primers for TCR Jbeta segments. The CDR3 region of rearranged TCR beta genes was amplified from genomic DNA by a multiplex PCR assay. Amplified TCR beta libraries were sequenced as 87-base-pair reads on the Illumina HiSeq System. As for how the authors treated the data: A later analysis counted about 82 million unique TCR beta chains across the 666 repertoires, and 10 million to 12 million of these chains were shared by at least two donors. Raw reads were error-corrected and collapsed into unique sequences by a nearest-neighbor algorithm in which closely related sequences were merged to remove PCR and sequencing errors. CDR3 sequences were aligned to IMGT reference sequences to assign V, D and J gene segments. For a sequence to be retained, a match of at least six nucleotides to both a V gene segment and a J gene segment was required. Rearrangements were called productive when the CDR3 lacked stop codons and stayed in frame with V and J; all others were non-productive. CDR3 was defined by IMGT convention, running from the second conserved V-encoded cysteine to the conserved J-encoded phenylalanine. The earlier analysis of a few hundred of the donors excluded sequences that lacked an unambiguous match to a single V gene segment. In an earlier analysis of a few hundred of the donors, V segments were called functional above 56.7% productive rearrangements and were called segregating when the between-donor standard deviation exceeded 5%. To diagnose cytomegalovirus status from the catalog of TCR beta chain sequences, a statistical classification framework was built. V and J gene assignment, in a later analysis, came from comparing TCR nucleotide sequences with IMGT/GENE-DB human TR gene sequences. Using the TCRdist pipeline, a later analysis assigned CDR3 sequences along with most-parsimonious VDJ recombination scenarios. In a later analysis, each TCR beta chain was defined by its CDR3 amino acid sequence together with its V-gene family, and reads without a unique V-gene family were excluded. As a way to deal with suspected cross-contamination and a sequencing artifact, a later analysis dropped hundreds of nucleotide sequences that were highly shared and had low generation probability. In a later analysis, a clonal expansion index was calculated for each public chain from normalized within-repertoire ranks of inferred template counts. Generation probabilities in a later analysis came from a VDJ recombination model fitted to out-of-frame rearrangements, and those results were checked against IGoR. A later analysis scored TCR-TCR, TCR-HLA and TCR-CMV co-occurrence with hypergeometric tests, applying a repertoire-size bias correction to TCR pairs. A later analysis estimated false discovery rates by permuting HLA or CMV assignments 20 times. In a later analysis, co-occurring TCRs were grouped with DBSCAN, and TCRdist sequence similarity was added when clustering was performed within HLA-allele-positive subsets. Co-occurrence clustering excluded repertoires with fewer than 30,000 or more than 120,000 public chains, plus five with anomalous nucleotide sharing. Entries here come from immuneACCESS through TCRdb and include only in-frame sequences with V and J called. Some clones fail to appear in such tables; in the studies checked, an unresolved V gene covers under half of the shortfall, and the cause of the remainder is unknown. That table supplies the V and J calls and clone size; D and trimming were determined from the DNA. The sample has under 150,000 clones on record, roughly 78% of them singletons. 2.5% to 3.5% of the sample is held by the ten biggest clonotypes.

From a lookup of the germline V gene, CDR1 and CDR2 are SGHDT and YYEEEE. V drops 1 base and J drops 6 bases, leaving 11 bases in between. The CDR3 contains 14 residues, cysteine and phenylalanine counted. CDR3 DNA is the only sequence kept; it has 42 bases, read in frame from the first base. In total, about 650 healthy bone marrow donors made up the cohort. At the time of sampling, every cohort member was nominally healthy, though immune exposures that went unrecorded were likely present. The donor was CMV seropositive and was included in the group of approximately 310 seropositive cohort members. Every donor gave a peripheral blood sample, and the peripheral blood mononuclear cells from that sample were used for TCR beta sequencing. The Qiagen DNeasy Blood Extraction Kit was used to extract genomic DNA from the blood cell samples.

The material sequenced was PBMCs. This chain is built from TRBV5-6 and TRBJ2-4; the D gene is not confidently resolved. The receptor's source is a woman younger than 45 in good health and CMV-seropositive. The sequenced DNA: TGTGCCAGCAGCTTGTGGGCCAGGCGAAACATTCAGTACTTC. It encodes CASSLWARRNIQYF. The full variable domain, completed from the reference TRBV5-6 and TRBJ2-4 proteins outside the CDR3, reads DAGVTQSPTHLIKTRGQQVTLRCSPKSGHDTVSWYQQALGQGPQFIFQYYEEEERQRGNFPDRFSGHQFPNYSSELNVNALLLGDSALYLCASSLWARRNIQYFGAGTRLSVL.